A single sample is the source of the 9 T cell receptor beta chains below, sequenced in a study of blood T cell repertoires in COVID-19 (dated by TCRdb to the early 2020s). Library preparation employed the immunoSEQ multiplex PCR assay. Not all clones reach the TCRdb copy of this immuneACCESS table, which keeps in-frame sequences only. Checked studies attribute under half of the gap to unresolved V genes and leave the rest unexplained. The sample table lists about 68,000 clones, over 80% of them with a count of one. The ten largest make up roughly 2.3% of the sample. Material: peripheral blood. These receptors were obtained from a human donor in a cohort sampled during active COVID-19.

J is TRBJ1-2 and V is TRBV7-9, with D unresolved. The germline V gene has CDR1 SEHNR and CDR2 FQNEAQ (reference sequence). This CDR3 contains 12 residues. V was pared by 5 bases and J by 8 bases, with 12 bases between. The CDR3 bases are TGTGCCAGCAGCGACCTCCGAGGGGGCTACACCTTC. Its translation: CASSDLRGGYTF. The variable domain in full, completed from reference TRBV7-9 and TRBJ1-2, reads DTGVSQNPRHKITKRGQNVTFRCDPISEHNRLYWYRQTLGQGPEFLTYFQNEAQLEKSRLLSDRFSAERPKGSFSTLEIQRTEQGDSAMYLCASSDLRGGYTFGSGTRLTVV.

V is TRBV19 and J is TRBJ1-5; D unclear. V was cut by 5 bases and J by 9 bases, with 17 bases left in between. The CDR3 covers 14 residues. CDR1 is LNHDA and CDR2 is SQIVND in the germline V gene (reference sequence). Here the CDR3 DNA reads TGTGCCAGTAGTCCTCTTGCCGGGGATAGGCCCCAGCATTTT. This sequence encodes CASSPLAGDRPQHF.

The chain carries TRBV5-5 and TRBJ2-7; possibly TRBD2 for D (5 bases). This CDR3 is 14 amino acids long. Between the trimmed V and J ends, which lost 4 bases and 6 bases, there was a span of 17 bases. The germline gives CDR1 SGHKS, CDR2 YYEKEE (reference sequence). CDR3 in DNA: TGTGCCAGCAGCACTCGGACTTCGTGGAGCGAGCAGTACTTC. Translation: CASSTRTSWSEQYF.

V gene TRBV9 combines with J gene TRBJ1-1; 11 bases are a match to TRBD1. The germline gives CDR1 SGDLS, CDR2 YYNGEE. Trimming at V came to 4 bases and at J to 3 bases, leaving 8 bases not matched to a gene. The CDR3 spans 16 residues. CDR3 DNA: TGTGCCAGCAGCAGGGACAGGGGGGCGTCTTACACTGAAGCTTTCTTT. Protein: CASSRDRGASYTEAFF.

The chain combines TRBV3-1 (or the pseudogene TRBV3-2) with TRBJ1-5; no clear D. Germline CDR1 and CDR2: LGHDT and YNNKEL (reference sequence). Trimming pared 3 bases from V and 4 bases from J, leaving 7 bases between. The CDR3 loop spans 13 amino acids. The CDR3 DNA is TGTGCCAGCAGCCATGAGGGTAATCAGCCCCAGCATTTT. Residues: CASSHEGNQPQHF.

This clone was seen once. The chain links TRBV27 to TRBJ2-5; 7 bases match TRBD1. CDR3 length equals 13 residues. Looked up from germline, CDR1 is MNHEY and CDR2 is SMNVEV (reference sequence). J was trimmed by 6 bases and V by 5 bases; bases with no gene match: 6. This CDR3 reads CASSTGVRKTQYF. The CDR3 region has the DNA TGTGCCAGCAGTACAGGGGTCCGAAAGACCCAGTACTTC.

The chain has TRBV7-8 and TRBJ2-2, with D uncertain. This CDR3 comprises 15 residues. V gave up 5 bases and J gave up 2 bases, with 12 bases separating them. Germline values: CDR1 SGHVS, CDR2 FQNEAQ. CDR3 amino acids: CASSPFAFNTGELFF. The CDR3 DNA is TGTGCCAGCAGCCCGTTCGCGTTTAACACCGGGGAGCTGTTTTTT.

The gene calls are TRBV27 and TRBJ1-6, with unresolved D. There are 14 residues in the CDR3. The V end was cut by 3 bases, the J end by 9 bases, with 12 bases between. The germline V gene has CDR1 MNHEY and CDR2 SMNVEV (reference sequence). DNA for the CDR3: TGTGCCAGCAGTTTCGGCGGAGAGGGTTCACCCCTCCACTTT. Its translation: CASSFGGEGSPLHF.

The chain carries TRBV5-6 and TRBJ2-7, with D perhaps TRBD2 (7 bases). Germline values: CDR1 SGHDT, CDR2 YYEEEE. This CDR3 is 15 amino acids long. V dropped 0 bases and J dropped 3 bases, with 13 bases sitting between them. The CDR3 nucleotides read TGTGCCAGCAGCTTGGTTGGGGGGGCCGTCTACGAGCAGTACTTC. It is translated as CASSLVGGAVYEQYF. Filled out from reference TRBV5-6 and TRBJ2-7, the complete variable domain reads DAGVTQSPTHLIKTRGQQVTLRCSPKSGHDTVSWYQQALGQGPQFIFQYYEEEERQRGNFPDRFSGHQFPNYSSELNVNALLLGDSALYLCASSLVGGAVYEQYFGPGTRLTVT.